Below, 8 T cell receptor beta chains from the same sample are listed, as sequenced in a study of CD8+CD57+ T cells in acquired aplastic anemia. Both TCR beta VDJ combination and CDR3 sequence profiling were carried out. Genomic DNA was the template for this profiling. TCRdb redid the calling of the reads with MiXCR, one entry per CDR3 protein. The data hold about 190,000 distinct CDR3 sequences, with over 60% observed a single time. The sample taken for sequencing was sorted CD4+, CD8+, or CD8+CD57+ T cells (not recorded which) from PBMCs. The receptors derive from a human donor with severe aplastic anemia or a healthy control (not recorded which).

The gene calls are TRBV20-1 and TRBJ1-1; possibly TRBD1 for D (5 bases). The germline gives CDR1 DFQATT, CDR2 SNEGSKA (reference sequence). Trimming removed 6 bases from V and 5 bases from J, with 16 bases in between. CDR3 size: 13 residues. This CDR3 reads CSATLPGLTEAFF. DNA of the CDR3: TGCAGTGCCACCCTACCAGGGCTGACTGAAGCTTTCTTT.

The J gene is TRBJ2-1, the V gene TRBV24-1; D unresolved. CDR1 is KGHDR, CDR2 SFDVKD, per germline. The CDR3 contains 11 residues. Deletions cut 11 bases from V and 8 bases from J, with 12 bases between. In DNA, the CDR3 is TGTGCCAGCAGATCCCGGGATGAGCAGTTCTTC. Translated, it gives CASRSRDEQFF.

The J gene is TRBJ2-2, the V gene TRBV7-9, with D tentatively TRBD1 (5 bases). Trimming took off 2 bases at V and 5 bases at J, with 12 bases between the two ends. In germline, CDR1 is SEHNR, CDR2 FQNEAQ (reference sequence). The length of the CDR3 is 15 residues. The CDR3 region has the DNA TGTGCCAGCAGCTTATCCCCAGCAGGGACCGGGGAGCTGTTTTTT. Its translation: CASSLSPAGTGELFF.

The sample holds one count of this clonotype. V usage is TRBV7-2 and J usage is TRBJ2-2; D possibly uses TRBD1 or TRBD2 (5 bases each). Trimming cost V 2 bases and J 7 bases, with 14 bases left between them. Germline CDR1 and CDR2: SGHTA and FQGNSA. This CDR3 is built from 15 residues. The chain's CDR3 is CASSLRRGDGGELFF. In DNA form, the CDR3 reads TGTGCCAGCAGCTTAAGACGAGGGGATGGCGGGGAGCTGTTTTTT.

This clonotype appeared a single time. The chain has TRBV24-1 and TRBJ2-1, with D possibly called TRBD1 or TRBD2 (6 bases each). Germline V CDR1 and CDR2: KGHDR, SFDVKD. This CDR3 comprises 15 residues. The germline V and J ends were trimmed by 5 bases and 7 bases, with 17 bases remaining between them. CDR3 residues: CATSAWGADLNEQFF. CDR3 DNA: TGTGCCACCAGTGCCTGGGGGGCGGATTTAAATGAGCAGTTCTTC.

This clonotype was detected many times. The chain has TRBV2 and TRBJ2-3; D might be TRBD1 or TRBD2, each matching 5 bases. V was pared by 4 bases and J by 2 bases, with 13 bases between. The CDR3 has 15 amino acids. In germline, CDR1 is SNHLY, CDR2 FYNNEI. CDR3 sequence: CASSVRGRDTDTQYF. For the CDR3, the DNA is TGTGCCAGCAGTGTCCGGGGCAGGGACACAGATACGCAGTATTTT.

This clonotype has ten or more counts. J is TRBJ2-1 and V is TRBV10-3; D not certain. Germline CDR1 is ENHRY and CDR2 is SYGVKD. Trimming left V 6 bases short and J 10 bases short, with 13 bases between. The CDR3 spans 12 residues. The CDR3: CAIRVSAEEQFF. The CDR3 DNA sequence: TGTGCCATCAGGGTTTCGGCGGAAGAGCAGTTCTTC.

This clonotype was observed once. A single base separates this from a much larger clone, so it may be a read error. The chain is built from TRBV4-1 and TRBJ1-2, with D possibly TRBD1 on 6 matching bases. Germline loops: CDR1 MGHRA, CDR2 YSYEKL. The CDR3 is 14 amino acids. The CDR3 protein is CASSHEQGYYGCTF. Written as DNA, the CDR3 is TGCGCCAGCAGCCATGAACAGGGTTACTATGGCTGCACCTTC.